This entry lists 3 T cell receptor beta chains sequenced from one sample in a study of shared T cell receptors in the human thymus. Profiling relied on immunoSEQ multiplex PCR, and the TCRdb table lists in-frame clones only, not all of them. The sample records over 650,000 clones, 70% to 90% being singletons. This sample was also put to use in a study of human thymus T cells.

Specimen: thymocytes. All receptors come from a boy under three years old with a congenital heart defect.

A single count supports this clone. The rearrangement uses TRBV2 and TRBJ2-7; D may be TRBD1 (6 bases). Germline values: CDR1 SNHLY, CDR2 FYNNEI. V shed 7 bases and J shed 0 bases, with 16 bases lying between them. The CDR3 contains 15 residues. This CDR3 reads CASTLYLDSSYEQYF. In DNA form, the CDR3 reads TGTGCCAGCACTCTGTACTTGGACAGCTCCTACGAGCAGTACTTC. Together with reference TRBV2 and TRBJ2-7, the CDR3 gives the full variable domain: EPEVTQTPSHQVTQMGQEVILRCVPISNHLYFYWYRQILGQKVEFLVSFYNNEISEKSEIFDDQFSVERPDGSNFTLKIRSTKLEDSAMYFCASTLYLDSSYEQYFGPGTRLTVT.

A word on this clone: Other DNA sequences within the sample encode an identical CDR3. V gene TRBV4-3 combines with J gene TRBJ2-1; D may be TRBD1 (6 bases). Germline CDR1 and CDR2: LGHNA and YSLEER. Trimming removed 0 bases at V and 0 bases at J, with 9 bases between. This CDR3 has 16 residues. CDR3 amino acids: CASSQDLGGSYNEQFF. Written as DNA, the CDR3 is TGCGCCAGCAGCCAAGATTTAGGGGGCTCCTACAATGAGCAGTTCTTC.

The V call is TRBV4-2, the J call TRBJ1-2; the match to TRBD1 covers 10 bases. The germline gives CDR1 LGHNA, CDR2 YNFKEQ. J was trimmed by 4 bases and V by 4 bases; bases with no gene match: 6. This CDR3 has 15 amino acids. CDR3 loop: CASSPGTGESYGYTF. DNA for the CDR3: TGTGCCAGCAGCCCCGGGACAGGGGAAAGCTATGGCTACACCTTC.